The rows below give T cell receptor beta chains drawn from one sample of a study of identical twins. TCRdb recomputed calls from the 5' RACE reads with MiXCR, one row per CDR3 protein. The data show 250,000 or so distinct CDR3 sequences, about 8.3% seen once. In addition, the sample was reused for a study of yellow fever vaccine responses in identical twins.

The sequenced material came from CD8+ T cells sorted from blood. Receptor source: a woman aged 18-29 years in good health. The CDR3 runs from the conserved cysteine through the conserved F or W. D genes are given only for firm matches. The size of a clone is reported for some rows only, either as once, few or many, or as a class for expanded clones.

J: TRBJ2-5; D: TRBD1; V: TRBV27; length: 16; size: few; DNA: TGTGCCAGCAGTTTATTGACAGGGAGCCCCCAAGAGACCCAGTACTTC; CDR3: CASSLLTGSPQETQYF
J: TRBJ1-4; D: .; V: TRBV7-2; length: 14; size: few; DNA: TGTGCCAGCAGCCCCGTAACGACTAATGAAAAACTGTTTTTT; CDR3: CASSPVTTNEKLFF
J: TRBJ2-1; D: TRBD2; V: TRBV19; length: 15; size: .; DNA: TGTGCCAGTAGTACCCAGGGACTAGCGGACAATGAGCAGTTCTTC; CDR3: CASSTQGLADNEQFF
J: TRBJ2-7; D: .; V: TRBV27; length: 13; size: many; DNA: TGTGCCAGCAGCCTCACAAGGGGCTACGAGCAGTACTTC; CDR3: CASSLTRGYEQYF
J: TRBJ2-7; D: TRBD2; V: TRBV29-1; length: 13; size: .; DNA: TGCAGCGTTGAGGGAAGCGGGAGTGGGGAGCAGTACTTC; CDR3: CSVEGSGSGEQYF
J: TRBJ2-7; D: .; V: TRBV10-2; length: 14; size: many; DNA: TGCGCCAGCAGTGCTGGCGGCACGAACTACGAGCAGTACTTC; CDR3: CASSAGGTNYEQYF
J: TRBJ2-3; D: TRBD2; V: TRBV29-1; length: 16; size: .; DNA: TGCAGCCTGCGGGGGGGAGAGCGAACGGACACAGATACGCAGTATTTT; CDR3: CSLRGGERTDTDTQYF
J: TRBJ2-1; D: .; V: TRBV9; length: 14; size: many; DNA: TGTGCCAGCAACCCCAGGGACGGCTACAATGAGCAGTTCTTC; CDR3: CASNPRDGYNEQFF
J: TRBJ2-7; D: TRBD2; V: TRBV24-1; length: 17; size: few; DNA: TGTGCCACCAGTGATTTTTTGGGACTAGCGGGAGTGGATGAGCAGTACTTC; CDR3: CATSDFLGLAGVDEQYF
J: TRBJ2-2; D: .; V: TRBV10-3; length: 14; size: many; DNA: TGTGCCATCAGTGTAAACAGGGCTGCCGGGGAGCTGTTTTTT; CDR3: CAISVNRAAGELFF
J: TRBJ2-3; D: TRBD2; V: TRBV5-6; length: 13; size: .; DNA: TGTGCCAGCAGCTTGGTCGTGGCGGGGGAGCAGTATTTT; CDR3: CASSLVVAGEQYF
J: TRBJ1-1; D: .; V: TRBV4-3; length: 18; size: many; DNA: TGCGCCAGCAGCCAAGATTTGGGGGCGCAGGGTAGTGGCACTGAAGCTTTCTTT; CDR3: CASSQDLGAQGSGTEAFF
J: TRBJ2-1; D: TRBD2; V: TRBV4-3; length: 16; size: few; DNA: TGCGCCAGCAGCCAGGGACTAGCGGGAGGGCTTGATGAGCAGTTCTTC; CDR3: CASSQGLAGGLDEQFF
J: TRBJ2-7; D: TRBD2; V: TRBV5-1; length: 16; size: many; DNA: TGCGCCAGCAGCCCGGAGGGAAGCGGGGGGACCTACGAGCAGTACTTC; CDR3: CASSPEGSGGTYEQYF
J: TRBJ2-7; D: .; V: TRBV5-6; length: 12; size: .; DNA: TGTGCCAGCAGCTTGACTGAGGCCGAGCAGTACTTC; CDR3: CASSLTEAEQYF
J: TRBJ1-1; D: .; V: TRBV27; length: 13; size: few; DNA: TGTGCCAGCGCCACAGGGATGAACACTGAAGCTTTCTTT; CDR3: CASATGMNTEAFF
J: TRBJ2-3; D: TRBD2; V: TRBV5-1; length: 14; size: .; DNA: TGCGCCAGCAGCTTGTTCGGGGGGGCAGATACGCAGTATTTT; CDR3: CASSLFGGADTQYF
J: TRBJ2-3; D: TRBD1; V: TRBV6-5; length: 15; size: .; DNA: TGTGCCAGCAGTATACAGGGGGTTGGCACAGATACGCAGTATTTT; CDR3: CASSIQGVGTDTQYF
J: TRBJ2-1; D: TRBD1; V: TRBV6-2/TRBV6-3; length: 20; size: few; DNA: TGTGCCAGCAGTTATCTAGGGGACAGGGGTTTCCCTAACTCCTACAATGAGCAGTTCTTC; CDR3: CASSYLGDRGFPNSYNEQFF
J: TRBJ2-5; D: TRBD2; V: TRBV5-1; length: 19; size: few; DNA: TGCGCCAGCAGCTTTCCCGCAGCGGGGATGCTGGGAGCCTGGGAGACCCAGTACTTC; CDR3: CASSFPAAGMLGAWETQYF
J: TRBJ2-7; D: .; V: TRBV10-1; length: 14; size: many; DNA: TGCGCCAGCAGTGAGTCAACAGGTCTCAACGAGCAGTACTTC; CDR3: CASSESTGLNEQYF
J: TRBJ2-5; D: .; V: TRBV7-9; length: 16; size: .; DNA: TGTGCCAGCAGCCTAGTAAATGACGGCGGAGGGGAGACCCAGTACTTC; CDR3: CASSLVNDGGGETQYF
J: TRBJ2-1; D: .; V: TRBV29-1; length: 13; size: few; DNA: TGCAGCGTTCATATGGGTAACTACAATGAGCAGTTCTTC; CDR3: CSVHMGNYNEQFF
J: TRBJ2-1; D: .; V: TRBV20-1; length: 16; size: few; DNA: TGCAGTGCTAGATCCGCGCCGGGACTCGTAAACAATGAGCAGTTCTTC; CDR3: CSARSAPGLVNNEQFF
J: TRBJ2-1; D: TRBD2; V: TRBV6-4; length: 14; size: many; DNA: TGTGCCAGCAGTGACCGGGGGGGCCACAATGAGCAGTTCTTC; CDR3: CASSDRGGHNEQFF
J: TRBJ2-3; D: .; V: TRBV2; length: 14; size: many; DNA: TGTGCCAGCAGTGAAGACGCCGCGGCAGATACGCAGTATTTT; CDR3: CASSEDAAADTQYF
J: TRBJ2-7; D: TRBD2; V: TRBV23-1; length: 18; size: .; DNA: TGCGCCAGCAGTCTCGAACGCCGGGGGGAGAAGAGCTCCTACGAGCAGTACTTC; CDR3: CASSLERRGEKSSYEQYF
J: TRBJ2-1; D: .; V: TRBV20-1; length: 15; size: few; DNA: TGCAGTGCTAGAGATTTGGGGGTTTCCTACAATGAGCAGTTCTTC; CDR3: CSARDLGVSYNEQFF
J: TRBJ2-1; D: TRBD2; V: TRBV10-3; length: 20; size: few; DNA: TGTGCCATCAGTGGTCAACCGGGACTAGCGGGTCTGAGCTCCTACAATGAGCAGTTCTTC; CDR3: CAISGQPGLAGLSSYNEQFF
J: TRBJ2-7; D: .; V: TRBV29-1; length: 15; size: once; DNA: TGCAGCGTTGAAGTATGGCAGGAGGCACGGTACGAGCAGTACTTC; CDR3: CSVEVWQEARYEQYF
J: TRBJ2-7; D: TRBD2; V: TRBV4-3; length: 16; size: few; DNA: TGCGCCAGCAGCCTATCTCGACTAGCGGGAGTCTACGAGCAGTACTTC; CDR3: CASSLSRLAGVYEQYF
J: TRBJ2-7; D: .; V: TRBV7-2; length: 12; size: many; DNA: TGTGCCAGCAGCTGGGAAGGCTACGAGCAGTACTTC; CDR3: CASSWEGYEQYF
J: TRBJ2-4; D: TRBD2; V: TRBV5-5; length: 16; size: few; DNA: TGTGCCAGCAGCCCCACTAGCGGTCATAACAAAAACATTCAGTACTTC; CDR3: CASSPTSGHNKNIQYF
J: TRBJ2-3; D: .; V: TRBV24-1; length: 15; size: .; DNA: TGTGCCACCAGTGATTCCCCGTCGGACGGGGATACGCAGTATTTT; CDR3: CATSDSPSDGDTQYF
J: TRBJ2-1; D: .; V: TRBV5-1; length: 13; size: many; DNA: TGTGCCAGCAGTTTAGGCAGCTACAATGAGCAGTTCTTC; CDR3: CASSLGSYNEQFF
J: TRBJ2-7; D: .; V: TRBV27; length: 14; size: .; DNA: TGTGCCAGCAGTTATTCGGCGTCCCACTACGAGCAGTACTTC; CDR3: CASSYSASHYEQYF
J: TRBJ2-7; D: TRBD1; V: TRBV19; length: 18; size: few; DNA: TGTGCCAGTAGTCTTCGGGACAGGGCATTCAAAGTGGCAGACGAGCAGTACTTC; CDR3: CASSLRDRAFKVADEQYF
J: TRBJ1-2; D: .; V: TRBV29-1; length: 14; size: few; DNA: TGCAGCGTTGAACTCTGGGCGGGGGTGTATGGCTACACCTTC; CDR3: CSVELWAGVYGYTF
J: TRBJ2-7; D: .; V: TRBV29-1; length: 14; size: .; DNA: TGCAGCGTAATCATGATGGGGACGTCCCACGAGCAGTACTTC; CDR3: CSVIMMGTSHEQYF
J: TRBJ1-2; D: TRBD1; V: TRBV9; length: 15; size: .; DNA: TGTGCCAGCAACAAGGACAGGGGGGCCCCTTATGGCTACACCTTC; CDR3: CASNKDRGAPYGYTF
J: TRBJ2-5; D: .; V: TRBV7-2; length: 15; size: many; DNA: TGTGCCAGCAGATCAGAGCTAAAGGATCCGGAGACCCAGTACTTC; CDR3: CASRSELKDPETQYF
J: TRBJ2-2; D: .; V: TRBV4-2; length: 14; size: many; DNA: TGTGCCAGCAGCCAAGACTATAACACCGGGGAGCTGTTTTTT; CDR3: CASSQDYNTGELFF
J: TRBJ1-5; D: .; V: TRBV7-9; length: 12; size: many; DNA: TGTGCCAGCAGCCTCCCGGGACAGCCCCAGCATTTT; CDR3: CASSLPGQPQHF
J: TRBJ2-1; D: .; V: TRBV6-4; length: 15; size: .; DNA: TGTGCCAGCAGTGACTCAGAGGGGGGATACAATGAGCAGTTCTTC; CDR3: CASSDSEGGYNEQFF
J: TRBJ1-1; D: .; V: TRBV30; length: 14; size: few; DNA: TGTGCCTGGAGTGTATCCAGGGATTACACTGAAGCTTTCTTT; CDR3: CAWSVSRDYTEAFF
J: TRBJ2-6; D: TRBD2; V: TRBV20-1; length: 16; size: few; DNA: TGCAGTGCCCCCCCTAGCGGGAGCTCTGGGGCCAACGTCCTGACTTTC; CDR3: CSAPPSGSSGANVLTF
J: TRBJ1-6; D: .; V: TRBV20-1; length: 14; size: few; DNA: TGCAGTGCTAGAGGAAACGACAGGTTTTCACCCCTCCACTTT; CDR3: CSARGNDRFSPLHF
J: TRBJ2-7; D: TRBD2; V: TRBV7-9; length: 16; size: .; DNA: TGTGCCAGCAGCTATAACCCCGGACTAGGACACTACGAGCAGTACTTC; CDR3: CASSYNPGLGHYEQYF
J: TRBJ2-2; D: .; V: TRBV12-3/TRBV12-4; length: 12; size: many; DNA: TGTGCCAGCAGTTTCTCTAGCCGGGAGCTGTTTTTT; CDR3: CASSFSSRELFF
J: TRBJ2-1; D: TRBD2; V: TRBV7-9; length: 15; size: few; DNA: TGTGCCAGCAGAATCTCTAGCGGGGGGGAATATGAGCAGTTCTTC; CDR3: CASRISSGGEYEQFF
J: TRBJ2-2; D: .; V: TRBV29-1; length: 12; size: .; DNA: TGCAGCGTTCCAGTGGGTGTCGGGGAGCTGTTTTTT; CDR3: CSVPVGVGELFF
J: TRBJ2-5; D: .; V: TRBV20-1; length: 14; size: .; DNA: TGCAGTGCTAGAGATGGGGGAGTGGAAGAGACCCAGTACTTC; CDR3: CSARDGGVEETQYF
J: TRBJ2-7; D: TRBD2; V: TRBV20-1; length: 15; size: .; DNA: TGCAGTGCCCCCCGGGTGGCGGGGGGCTCCTACGAGCAGTACTTC; CDR3: CSAPRVAGGSYEQYF
J: TRBJ2-3; D: TRBD2; V: TRBV7-9; length: 17; size: .; DNA: TGTGCCAGCAGCTCATTGGGGACTAGCGGGATCGCAGATACGCAGTATTTT; CDR3: CASSSLGTSGIADTQYF
J: TRBJ2-5; D: .; V: TRBV29-1; length: 14; size: once; DNA: TGCAGCGTCCCACAGGGGCTGGGAGGGGAGACCCAGTACTTC; CDR3: CSVPQGLGGETQYF
J: TRBJ2-1; D: .; V: TRBV12-5; length: 14; size: .; DNA: TGTGCTAGTGGTTTTTTGCCCGTGAGCAATGAGCAGTTCTTC; CDR3: CASGFLPVSNEQFF
J: TRBJ2-3; D: TRBD2; V: TRBV6-1; length: 15; size: few; DNA: TGTGCCAGTCTATCCGGGGGAAGCGGGGGAGATACGCAGTATTTT; CDR3: CASLSGGSGGDTQYF
J: TRBJ2-3; D: .; V: TRBV5-8; length: 16; size: few; DNA: TGTGCCAGCAGCTTGATGGTTTCTCCGAGAACAGATACGCAGTATTTT; CDR3: CASSLMVSPRTDTQYF
J: TRBJ2-1; D: TRBD2; V: TRBV9; length: 15; size: many; DNA: TGTGCCAGCAGCGTAGAGGTAACTAGCGGGGGAAGTAAGTTCTTC; CDR3: CASSVEVTSGGSKFF
J: TRBJ2-1; D: .; V: TRBV29-1; length: 14; size: many; DNA: TGCAGCGTTGAAGGCCTAGCGACTAACAATGAGCAGTTCTTC; CDR3: CSVEGLATNNEQFF